Only one count was recorded for the clone carrying this TCR beta chain. No antigen is known for it. This entry is derived from a study of cytomegalovirus exposure and HLA in healthy donors. Trimming cost V 5 bases and J 7 bases, with 17 bases left between them. Germline CDR1 reads SNHLY; CDR2 reads FYNNEI. CDR3 length: 14 residues. General study findings and limits: The study put 150 or so TCR beta chains on its list as cytomegalovirus-associated.

13 Jbeta primers and 60 Vbeta primers were used for the PCR. Clones were read by immunoSEQ multiplex PCR, and TCRdb kept only the in-frame ones, dropping some. This repertoire shows roughly 140,000 clones, 76% found once; its top ten account for under 4.5%. This clonotype originated in a man younger than 35 in good health and CMV-seronegative. The rearrangement links TRBV2 to TRBJ1-1; D remains unclear. Material: PBMCs. CDR3 nucleotide sequence: TGTGCCAGCAGTTTGCCCCCGGGAACTAATGAAGCTTTCTTT. Translated: CASSLPPGTNEAFF.